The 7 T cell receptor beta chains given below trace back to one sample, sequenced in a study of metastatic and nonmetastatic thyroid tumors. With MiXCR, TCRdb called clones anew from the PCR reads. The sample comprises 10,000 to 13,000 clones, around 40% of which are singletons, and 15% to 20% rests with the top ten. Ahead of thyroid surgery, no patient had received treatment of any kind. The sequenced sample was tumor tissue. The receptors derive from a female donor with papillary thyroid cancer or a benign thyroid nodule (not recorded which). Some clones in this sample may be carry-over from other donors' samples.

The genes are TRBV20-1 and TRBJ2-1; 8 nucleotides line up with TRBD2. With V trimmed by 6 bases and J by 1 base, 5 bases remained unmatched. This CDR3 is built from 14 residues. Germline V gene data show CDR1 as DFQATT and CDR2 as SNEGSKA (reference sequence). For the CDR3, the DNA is TGCAGTGCGCATACTAGCGGTTCCTACAATGAGCAGTTCTTC. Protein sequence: CSAHTSGSYNEQFF.

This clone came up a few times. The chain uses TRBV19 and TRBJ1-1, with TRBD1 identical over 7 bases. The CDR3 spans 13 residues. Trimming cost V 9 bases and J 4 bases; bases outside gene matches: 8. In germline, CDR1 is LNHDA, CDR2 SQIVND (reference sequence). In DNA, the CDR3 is TGTGCCAGCCGACCGGCAGGGGGCACTGAAGCTTTCTTT. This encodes CASRPAGGTEAFF.

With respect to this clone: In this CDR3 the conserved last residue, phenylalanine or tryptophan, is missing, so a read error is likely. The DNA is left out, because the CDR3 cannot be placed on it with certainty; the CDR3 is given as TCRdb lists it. The CDR3 is CAVGGPTDTQLV. V and J are TRBV6-1 and TRBJ2-3; no DNA check was done on the table's D call, TRBD1. The CDR3 spans 12 residues, counting both ends. Germline CDR1 reads MNHNS; CDR2 reads SASEGT.

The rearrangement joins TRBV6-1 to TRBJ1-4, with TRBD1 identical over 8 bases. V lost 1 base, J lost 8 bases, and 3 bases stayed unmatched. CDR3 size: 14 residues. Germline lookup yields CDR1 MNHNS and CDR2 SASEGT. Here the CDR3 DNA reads TGTGCCAGCAGTGAAGGGACAGGGTCCGAAAAACTGTTTTTT. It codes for CASSEGTGSEKLFF.

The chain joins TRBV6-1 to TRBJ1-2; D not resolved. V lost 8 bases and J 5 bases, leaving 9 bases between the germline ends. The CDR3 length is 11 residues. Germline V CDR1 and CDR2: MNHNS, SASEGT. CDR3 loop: CASPGGYGYTF. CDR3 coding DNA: TGTGCCAGCCCCGGCGGATATGGCTACACCTTC.

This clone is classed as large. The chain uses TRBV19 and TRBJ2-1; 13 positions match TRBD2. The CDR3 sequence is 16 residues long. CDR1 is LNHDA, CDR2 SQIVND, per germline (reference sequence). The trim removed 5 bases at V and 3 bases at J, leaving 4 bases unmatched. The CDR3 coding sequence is TGTGCCAGTAGTGGACGACTAGCGGGAGGCTACAATGAGCAGTTCTTC. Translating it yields CASSGRLAGGYNEQFF.

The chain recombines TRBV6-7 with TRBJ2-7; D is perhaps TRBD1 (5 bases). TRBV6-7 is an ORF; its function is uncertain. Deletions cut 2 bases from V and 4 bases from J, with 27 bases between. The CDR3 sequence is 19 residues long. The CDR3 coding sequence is TGTGCCAGCAGTTACGGACACGGCCCTAACTGTAGTGGATCATACGAGCAGTACTTC. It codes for CASSYGHGPNCSGSYEQYF.